The rows below give T cell receptor beta chains drawn from one sample of a study of identical twins. TCRdb independently ran MiXCR on the 5' RACE reads; one entry per CDR3 protein. Seen here are 1.5 million or so distinct CDR3 sequences, about 32% observed once, and the top ten hold about 0.3%. What was sequenced was cord blood. The receptors were sampled from a newborn girl in good health. The CDR3 runs from the conserved cysteine through the conserved F or W. D genes are given only for firm matches. The size field is filled for only some rows; it gives once, few, many or a size class.

j_gene,abundance,d_gene,v_gene,CDR3nt,CDR3aa
TRBJ1-6,-,TRBD1,TRBV10-3,TGTGCCATCAGTGCGAGGGACAGGGATAATTCACCCCTCCACTTT,CAISARDRDNSPLHF
TRBJ2-5,-,-,TRBV4-1,TGCGCCAGCAGCCAAGCGGGACCGAGCTCCTACAATGAGCAGTACTTC,CASSQAGPSSYNEQYF
TRBJ2-7,-,TRBD2,TRBV7-6,TGTGCCAGCAGCTGGGGCTGGGTATTAGCGGGGTACAATGAGCAGTACTTC,CASSWGWVLAGYNEQYF
TRBJ1-1,-,TRBD1,TRBV2,TGTGCCAGCTTACGGGACAGCACTGAAGCTTTCTTT,CASLRDSTEAFF
TRBJ2-1,-,TRBD2,TRBV6-2/TRBV6-3,TGTGCCAGCAGCTCCGGGACTAGCGGGAGGGCCTACAATGAGCAGTTCTTC,CASSSGTSGRAYNEQFF
TRBJ2-4,few,TRBD2,TRBV2,TGTGCCAGCACCGAGACTAGCGGTAACAACATTCAGTACTTC,CASTETSGNNIQYF
TRBJ2-7,-,-,TRBV20-1,TGCAGTGCTAGAGATGGGCAGGGGCTGATCTACGAGCAGTACTTC,CSARDGQGLIYEQYF
TRBJ2-3,many,-,TRBV29-1,TGCAGCGTTGAGGGTCGCCTCGCAGATACGCAGTATTTT,CSVEGRLADTQYF
TRBJ1-4,-,-,TRBV6-6,TGTGCCAGCAGTTACTCGGCAGGTCATAATGAAAAACTGTTTTTT,CASSYSAGHNEKLFF
TRBJ2-4,many,TRBD1,TRBV29-1,TGCAGCGTTGACCCAACAGGGGGAGGCATTCAGTACTTC,CSVDPTGGGIQYF
TRBJ2-5,-,TRBD2,TRBV24-1,TGTGCCACCAGTGACCAGACTAGCGGGATGGCGGAGACCCAGTACTTC,CATSDQTSGMAETQYF
TRBJ1-4,-,TRBD1,TRBV4-2,TGTGCCAGCAGCCAAGAGGTTATTGGGACAGGGAATGAAAAACTGTTTTTT,CASSQEVIGTGNEKLFF
TRBJ2-7,-,TRBD2,TRBV20-1,TGCAGTGCATATAGCGGGAGTTCCTACGAGCAGTACTTC,CSAYSGSSYEQYF
TRBJ1-2,few,TRBD1,TRBV6-1,TGTGCCAGCAGTGACCCGGGACAGGGCGGTAACTATGGCTACACCTTC,CASSDPGQGGNYGYTF
TRBJ2-2,few,TRBD1,TRBV10-3,TGTGCCATCAGCCCCGGACAGGGTTGGGGCGGGGAGCTGTTTTTT,CAISPGQGWGGELFF
TRBJ2-7,many,-,TRBV2,TGTGCCAGCAGTGGTACGGGGTACTACGAGCAGTACTTC,CASSGTGYYEQYF
TRBJ1-4,few,-,TRBV12-3/TRBV12-4,TGTGCCAGCAGTCTACAGGTCGATAATGAAAAACTGTTTTTT,CASSLQVDNEKLFF
TRBJ2-1,-,-,TRBV5-1,TGCGCCAGCAGCACCGGACGCGTAAATGAGCAGTTCTTC,CASSTGRVNEQFF
TRBJ1-6,-,TRBD1,TRBV28,TGTGCCAGCTTACCGGGACAGGGTGGTTCACCCCTCCACTTT,CASLPGQGGSPLHF
TRBJ2-7,-,TRBD1,TRBV7-2,TGTGCCAGCAGCTTAGCCGACAGGGGGTTCTGCTCCTACGAGCAGTACTTC,CASSLADRGFCSYEQYF
TRBJ1-5,-,-,TRBV3-1,TGTGCCAGCAGCCAAGCCAGGTCTCAGCCCCAGCATTTT,CASSQARSQPQHF
TRBJ2-7,few,-,TRBV25-1,TGTGCCAGCAGTGAATTGCCGCCGACTTCCCATTCCTACGAGCAGTACTTC,CASSELPPTSHSYEQYF
TRBJ2-7,many,-,TRBV9,TGCGCCAGCAGCCGCCTCCCGAGCTCCTACGAGCAGTACTTC,CASSRLPSSYEQYF
TRBJ1-1,-,TRBD1,TRBV10-3,TGTGCCATCAGTGAGTCGATCGACAGGGCCAAAGCTTTCTTT,CAISESIDRAKAFF
TRBJ1-2,few,-,TRBV20-1,TGCAGTGCTAGAGATCGAGGCCGTAACTATGGCTACACCTTC,CSARDRGRNYGYTF
TRBJ1-2,-,-,TRBV20-1,TGCAGTGCTAGCACTAGAAGGGGGGACTATGGCTACACCTTC,CSASTRRGDYGYTF
TRBJ2-1,few,TRBD2,TRBV20-1,TGCAGTGCTAGCATAGCGGGAGATCTGTACAATGAGCAGTTCTTC,CSASIAGDLYNEQFF
TRBJ2-1,-,-,TRBV20-1,TGCAGTGGTCGACCCCGCTCCTACAATGAGCAGTTCTTC,CSGRPRSYNEQFF
TRBJ2-1,many,TRBD2,TRBV4-2,TGTGCCAGCAGCCCCAGCGGGAGAAACAATGAGCAGTTCTTC,CASSPSGRNNEQFF
TRBJ2-7,many,TRBD1,TRBV2,TGTGCCAGCAGTTCCCGGACAGGGCTTTACGAGCAGTACTTC,CASSSRTGLYEQYF
TRBJ1-4,many,-,TRBV4-1,TGCGCCAGCAGCCAAGCAGTGGGAGAAAAACTGTTTTTT,CASSQAVGEKLFF
TRBJ2-1,-,-,TRBV20-1,TGCAGTGCTAGCCCAGCGTACTCCTACAATGAGCAGTTCTTC,CSASPAYSYNEQFF
TRBJ1-2,-,TRBD1,TRBV12-3/TRBV12-4,TGTGCCAGCAGCCCCTACAGGGGGCGGGATGGCTACACCTTC,CASSPYRGRDGYTF
TRBJ2-5,few,TRBD2,TRBV20-1,TGCAGTGCTACAACTAGCGGGGGGCAACAAGAGACCCAGTACTTC,CSATTSGGQQETQYF
TRBJ2-1,-,-,TRBV5-1,TGCGCCAGCAGGGGTCTAGCACCCTTCGCCAATGAGCAGTTCTTC,CASRGLAPFANEQFF
TRBJ2-1,few,TRBD1,TRBV6-2/TRBV6-3,TGTGCCAGCAGTTACTCGGGACAGGAGGACAATGAGCAGTTCTTC,CASSYSGQEDNEQFF
TRBJ2-1,-,-,TRBV6-2/TRBV6-3,TGTGCCAGCAGTTACCCTTCGCGGAGACCTCACAATGAGCAGTTCTTC,CASSYPSRRPHNEQFF
TRBJ1-2,many,TRBD1,TRBV12-3/TRBV12-4,TGTGCCAGCAGTTCCGGGACAGGGGGCGGCAACTATGGCTACACCTTC,CASSSGTGGGNYGYTF
TRBJ2-5,-,-,TRBV14,TGTGCCAGCAGCTTCTTCGGGCGGGAACTGCAAGAGACCCAGTACTTC,CASSFFGRELQETQYF
TRBJ2-7,-,-,TRBV12-3/TRBV12-4,TGTGCCAGCAGCTTTACCGCCACATACTCCTACGAGCAGTACTTC,CASSFTATYSYEQYF
TRBJ2-3,few,-,TRBV12-1,TGTGCCAGCACCTCAGATCCGACGGGACACCGCACAGATACGCAGTATTTT,CASTSDPTGHRTDTQYF
TRBJ2-3,few,TRBD1,TRBV28,TGTGCCAGCAGTTTAGGACAGGGAGTTGTAGATACGCAGTATTTT,CASSLGQGVVDTQYF
TRBJ2-5,few,TRBD1,TRBV3-1,TGTGCCGTAGCGACAGGGGAGACCCAGTACTTC,CAVATGETQYF
TRBJ2-2,few,-,TRBV28,TGTGCCAGCAGTTCCGACCACGGGGAGCTGTTTTTT,CASSSDHGELFF
TRBJ2-1,few,-,TRBV7-2,TGTGCCAGCAGCCCCCAGACCCCCCCCAATGAGCAGTTCTTC,CASSPQTPPNEQFF
TRBJ1-2,-,TRBD1,TRBV28,TGTGCCAGCAGTTTCCCAAACCGACAGGGTAACGGCTACACCTTC,CASSFPNRQGNGYTF
TRBJ1-2,once,TRBD1,TRBV7-2,TGTGCCAGCAGCTTAACGCATTTGGACAGGGGCTATGGCTACACCTTC,CASSLTHLDRGYGYTF
TRBJ2-3,-,TRBD2,TRBV20-1,TGCAGTGCTAGACGTGGCGGGAGCCAGCGGGATACGCAGTATTTT,CSARRGGSQRDTQYF
TRBJ1-5,few,-,TRBV28,TGTGCCAGCAGTTACGGAGGGGGTTATAGCAATCAGCCCCAGCATTTT,CASSYGGGYSNQPQHF
TRBJ2-1,few,TRBD1,TRBV29-1,TGCAGCGTCGACCGGACAGGCTCCTACAATGAGCAGTTCTTC,CSVDRTGSYNEQFF
TRBJ2-2,-,TRBD2,TRBV2,TGTGCCAGCATGTGGGGACTAGCGGGAACCGGGGAGCTGTTTTTT,CASMWGLAGTGELFF
TRBJ2-2,-,-,TRBV4-1,TGCGCCAGCAGGCCACGTTACGGCACCGGGGAGCTGTTTTTT,CASRPRYGTGELFF
TRBJ1-1,-,-,TRBV29-1,TGCAGCGTTGATCCAGGGAGGGGTATGAACACTGAAGCTTTCTTT,CSVDPGRGMNTEAFF